Listed here is a single T cell receptor beta chain. What it binds is not known. The source of the sample is a study of OX40 agonist ivuxolimab in advanced cancers. Study-wide context: One patient with hepatocellular carcinoma and two with cutaneous melanoma, three in all, had partial responses. Whole-study results and caveats: The CD4+ and CD8+ T cells in the blood had expanded clonally by week 6 at 0.1 to 3.0 mg/kg. Expansion of clones was among the lowest in partial responders at 0.1-3.0 mg/kg.

The CDR3 is 15 amino acids. V was trimmed by 2 bases and J by 9 bases, leaving 17 bases between them. Germline CDR1 KGHSH, CDR2 LQKENI. Some clones are missing from TCRdb's copy, which holds only in-frame ones; the method was immunoSEQ multiplex PCR. The sample lists 90,000 to 100,000 clones, 88% seen once, with more than 0.8% in the top ten. V is TRBV18 and J is TRBJ2-1; a weak D match, TRBD2 (5 bases). The source of this sequence is an adult with an advanced solid tumor such as melanoma, head and neck, liver or kidney cancer. The sample consisted of CD4+ or CD8+ T cells sorted from blood, taken in a trial of the OX40 agonist ivuxolimab. The CDR3: CASSPEAGGRVEQFF. As DNA, the CDR3 is TGTGCCAGCTCACCAGAGGCGGGCGGAAGGGTTGAGCAGTTCTTC. Full variable domain (missing parts from reference TRBV18 and TRBJ2-1): NAGVMQNPRHLVRRRGQEARLRCSPMKGHSHVYWYRQLPEEGLKFMVYLQKENIIDESGMPKERFSAEFPKEGPSILRIQQVVRGDSAAYFCASSPEAGGRVEQFFGPGTRLTVL.